This TCR beta chain is drawn from a study of blood T cell repertoires in COVID-19. V lost 4 bases and J lost 1, with 14 bases in between. The germline CDR1 and CDR2 sequences are SGHTS and YDEGEE. The CDR3 runs 15 residues. Per the original data handling: Estimated nucleated cell counts came from reference gene primer amplification. Measured with immunoSEQ multiplex PCR; TCRdb has only the in-frame clones, and not every one. That table gives V, J and clone size, and the DNA gave D and trimming. Found here are 250,000 or so clones, 70% to 90% of them singletons; the top ten hold about 7.6%. The TCR comes from a woman aged 65 to 85 with active or convalescent COVID-19. The V gene is TRBV5-8, the J gene TRBJ1-2; the D is unclear. The sequenced sample consisted of peripheral blood. The CDR3 DNA reads TGTGCCAGCAGCCTCCCTGGGCGAGTTAACTATGGCTACACCTTC. Residues: CASSLPGRVNYGYTF.